These 12 T cell receptor beta chains originate from one sample sequenced in a study of blood T cell repertoires in COVID-19. Produced via immunoSEQ multiplex PCR; TCRdb's table is partial and in-frame only. The top ten hold approximately 5.1% of the sample, which has some 97,000 clones, just over 90% seen once. The sample was peripheral blood. All receptors derive from a man in his fifties with acute or convalescent COVID-19.

The chain couples TRBV9 to TRBJ2-5; weak D call: TRBD2 (6 bases). The germline V gene encodes CDR1 SGDLS and CDR2 YYNGEE. The CDR3 length is 15 residues. V was shortened by 4 bases and J by 2 bases, with 15 bases between the two germline ends. This chain's CDR3 is CASSLRAGIQETQYF. The CDR3 DNA reads TGTGCCAGCAGCTTGAGGGCGGGAATTCAAGAGACCCAGTACTTC.

The chain is built from TRBV5-1 and TRBJ2-2; 7 bases are shared with TRBD1. Germline trimming cut 4 bases from V and 2 bases from J; bases unmatched to any gene: 5. Looked up from germline, CDR1 is SGHRS and CDR2 is YFSETQ. CDR3 length: 15 amino acids. The CDR3 sequence is CASSTRQGNTGELFF. CDR3 DNA sequence: TGCGCCAGCAGCACCCGACAGGGAAACACCGGGGAGCTGTTTTTT.

The chain links TRBV5-6 to TRBJ1-4, with 8 positions matching TRBD1. Trimming at V came to 4 bases and at J to 8 bases, leaving 13 bases not matched to a gene. The CDR3 is made up of 16 amino acids. Germline V gives CDR1 SGHDT, CDR2 YYEEEE. CDR3 amino acids: CASSLLDRPGGEKLFF. CDR3 coding DNA: TGTGCCAGCAGCCTCTTAGATAGGCCAGGGGGCGAAAAACTGTTTTTT.

The chain uses TRBV7-9 and TRBJ1-5, with a weak D call TRBD1 (5 bases). Germline V gives CDR1 SEHNR, CDR2 FQNEAQ (reference sequence). CDR3 length: 12 residues. With 6 bases removed from V and 7 bases from J, the gap between germline ends came to 10 bases. The CDR3 nucleotides read TGTGCCAGCAGTAGGGGTGACCAGCCCCAGCATTTT. Its protein product is CASSRGDQPQHF.

The V gene is TRBV5-3, the J gene TRBJ2-1; possibly TRBD1 for D (5 bases). TRBV5-3 counts as an open reading frame of uncertain function. The CDR3 has 15 amino acids. The germline V and J ends were trimmed by 4 bases and 2 bases, with 13 bases remaining between them. For the CDR3, the DNA is TGTGCCAGAAGCCCGGAAGTAGGGGCCTACAATGAGCAGTTCTTC. Its translation: CARSPEVGAYNEQFF.

The gene calls are TRBV4-3 and TRBJ1-3; TRBD1 aligns across 7 bases. CDR3 length equals 18 residues. The germline gives CDR1 LGHNA, CDR2 YSLEER. V gave up 4 bases and J gave up 0 bases; unmatched junction bases: 12. CDR3 sequence: CASSPSMTGHSSGNTIYF. In DNA, the CDR3 is TGCGCCAGCAGCCCCAGTATGACAGGGCATAGCTCTGGAAACACCATATATTTT.

This rearrangement joins TRBV10-3 to TRBJ2-5, with TRBD1 as a possible D gene (6 bases). With 2 bases removed from V and 1 base from J, the gap between germline ends came to 17 bases. This CDR3 contains 17 residues. Germline CDR1 and CDR2: ENHRY and SYGVKD. The CDR3 spells CAISETTGPSGQETQYF. CDR3 DNA sequence: TGTGCCATCAGTGAGACCACAGGGCCCTCTGGCCAAGAGACCCAGTACTTC.

This clone showed up just once. The rearrangement links TRBV5-8 to TRBJ1-1; no clear D. The germline V gene has CDR1 SGHTS and CDR2 YDEGEE. Between the trimmed V and J ends, which lost 3 bases and 10 bases, there was a span of 16 bases. The CDR3 contains 13 residues. The CDR3 nucleotides are TGTGCCAGCAGCTCTCAACACGGGGTTGGAGCTTTCTTT. It encodes CASSSQHGVGAFF.

V usage is TRBV11-3 and J usage is TRBJ2-1, with 11 bases matching TRBD2. The CDR3 length is 16 residues. In germline, CDR1 is SGHNT, CDR2 YENEEA. J lost 3 bases, V lost 3 bases, and 4 bases had no gene match. For the CDR3, the DNA is TGTGCCAGCAGCTTGATTAGCGGGAGGGACTACAATGAGCAGTTCTTC. Residues: CASSLISGRDYNEQFF.

The CDR3 sequence is CSVGTGGNQPQHF. DNA of the CDR3: TGCAGCGTTGGGACAGGGGGGAATCAGCCCCAGCATTTT. This chain connects TRBV29-1 to TRBJ1-5, with TRBD1 matching 10 bases. The CDR3 loop spans 13 amino acids. V lost 4 bases and J lost 4; bases outside the gene matches: 1. Germline V CDR1 and CDR2: SQVTM, ANQGSEA.

The chain links TRBV4-1 to TRBJ2-3; TRBD1 agrees at 8 bases. V lost 4 bases and J lost 5; bases outside the gene matches: 2. Germline CDR1 reads MGHRA; CDR2 reads YSYEKL. This CDR3 has 13 residues. CDR3 nucleotide sequence: TGCGCCAGCAGCCTGACAGGGGTAGATACGCAGTATTTT. Translation: CASSLTGVDTQYF.

This chain uses TRBV9 with TRBJ2-2; possibly TRBD2 for D (6 bases). The V gene lost 0 bases and the J gene lost 6 bases, with 12 bases spanning the gap. Germline assignment: CDR1 SGDLS and CDR2 YYNGEE. CDR3 length: 15 amino acids. The CDR3 sequence: CASSVGDSTPGELFF. CDR3 DNA: TGTGCCAGCAGCGTAGGGGACTCCACCCCCGGGGAGCTGTTTTTT.